This T cell receptor beta chain was found in a study of identical twins. CDR1 and CDR2 from the germline V gene are SQVTM and ANQGSEA. The trim removed 7 bases at V and 5 bases at J, leaving 11 bases unmatched. CDR3 size: 14 residues. This clonotype was picked up many times. MiXCR, applied by TCRdb to the 5' RACE reads, yields one record per CDR3 protein. The sample gives over 200,000 distinct CDR3 sequences, less than 10% of which show up once; 4% to 6% is in the top ten. Material for sequencing was memory (CD45RO+) T cells sorted from blood. The V call is TRBV29-1, the J call TRBJ2-3; TRBD1 matches 8 bases. This sequence was found in a woman younger than 35 in good health. The CDR3 sequence: CSGAPGTGGDTQYF. In nucleotides, the CDR3 is TGCAGCGGAGCACCCGGGACAGGAGGAGATACGCAGTATTTT.